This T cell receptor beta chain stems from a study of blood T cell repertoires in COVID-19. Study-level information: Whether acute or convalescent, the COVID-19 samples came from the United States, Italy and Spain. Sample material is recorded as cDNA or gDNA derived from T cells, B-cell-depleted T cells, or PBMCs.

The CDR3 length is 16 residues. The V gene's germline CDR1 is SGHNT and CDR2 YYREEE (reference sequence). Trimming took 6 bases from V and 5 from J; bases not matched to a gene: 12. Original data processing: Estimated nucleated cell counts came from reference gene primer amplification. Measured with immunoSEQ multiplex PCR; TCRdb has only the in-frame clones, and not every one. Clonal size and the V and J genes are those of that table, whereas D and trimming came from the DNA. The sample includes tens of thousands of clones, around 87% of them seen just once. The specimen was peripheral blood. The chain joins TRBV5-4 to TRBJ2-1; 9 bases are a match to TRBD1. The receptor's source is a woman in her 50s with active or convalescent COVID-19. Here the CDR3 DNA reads TGTGCCAGCACCCTCGGCCCCGGGACAGGGCACAATGAGCAGTTCTTC. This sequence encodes CASTLGPGTGHNEQFF.